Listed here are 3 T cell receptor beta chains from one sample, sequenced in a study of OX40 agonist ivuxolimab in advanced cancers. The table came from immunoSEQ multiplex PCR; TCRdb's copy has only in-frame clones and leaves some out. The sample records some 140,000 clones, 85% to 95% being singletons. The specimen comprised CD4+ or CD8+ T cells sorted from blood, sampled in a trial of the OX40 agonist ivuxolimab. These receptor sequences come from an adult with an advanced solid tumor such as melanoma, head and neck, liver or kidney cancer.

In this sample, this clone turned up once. CDR3 protein: CASSTPLGEQYF. DNA of the CDR3: TGTGCCAGCAGCACTCCCCTGGGTGAGCAGTACTTC. The rearrangement links TRBV7-2 to TRBJ2-7; no definite D call. Trimming stripped 5 bases from V and 7 bases from J, with 12 bases between. Germline V gene sequence: CDR1 SGHTA, CDR2 FQGNSA. This CDR3 contains 12 residues.

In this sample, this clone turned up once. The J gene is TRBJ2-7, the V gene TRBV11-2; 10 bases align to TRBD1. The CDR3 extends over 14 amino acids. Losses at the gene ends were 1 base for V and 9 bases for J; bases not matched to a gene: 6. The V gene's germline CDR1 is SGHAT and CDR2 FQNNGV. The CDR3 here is CASSLGQGAVPQYF. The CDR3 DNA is TGTGCCAGCAGCTTAGGACAGGGGGCTGTTCCGCAGTACTTC.

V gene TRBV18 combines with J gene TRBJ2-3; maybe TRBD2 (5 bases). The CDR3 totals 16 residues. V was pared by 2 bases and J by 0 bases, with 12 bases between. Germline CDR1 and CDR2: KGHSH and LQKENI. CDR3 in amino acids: CASSPISGISTDTQYF. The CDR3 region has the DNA TGTGCCAGCTCACCAATCTCCGGGATAAGCACAGATACGCAGTATTTT.